Sequencing of this TCR beta chain was carried out in a study of cytomegalovirus exposure and HLA in healthy donors. The PCR used 60 Vbeta and 13 Jbeta primers. TCRdb's copy holds only in-frame clones and misses some; the assay was immunoSEQ multiplex PCR. The profile covers around 110,000 clones, with about three fifths appearing a single time and about 8.3% taken by the ten largest. The V gene's germline CDR1 is SGHKS and CDR2 YYEKEE (reference sequence). The CDR3 is 15 residues long. V was trimmed by 1 base and J by 1 base, leaving 9 bases between them. This chain connects TRBV5-5 to TRBJ1-3; perhaps TRBD1 as D (6 bases). The sequenced material came from PBMCs. The sequence was collected from a middle-aged woman in good health and CMV-seropositive. DNA of the CDR3: TGTGCCAGCAGCTTGAAAGGACAGTCTGGAAACACCATATATTTT. Protein product: CASSLKGQSGNTIYF.